These 27 T cell receptor beta chains were all obtained from the same sample, sequenced in a study of T cell responses to AZD1222 COVID-19 vaccine. Method: immunoSEQ multiplex PCR; TCRdb's copy keeps in-frame clones and lacks some. The sample holds about 140,000 clones, 88% seen once. The sequencing here drew on peripheral blood, taken 28 days after the second dose of the MenACWY control vaccine. Receptors were obtained from an adult who received the MenACWY meningococcal vaccine as a control.

This clone came up once. This chain connects TRBV30 to TRBJ1-3, with D perhaps TRBD1 (5 bases). This CDR3 contains 14 residues. V was shortened by 0 bases and J by 0 bases, with 6 bases between the two germline ends. Germline V gene sequence: CDR1 GTSNPN, CDR2 SVGIG (reference sequence). This CDR3 reads CAWSVGGSGNTIYF. The CDR3 region has the DNA TGTGCCTGGAGTGTTGGGGGCTCTGGAAACACCATATATTTT.

Comment on this clone: This sample includes further DNA sequences coding for the same CDR3. J is TRBJ1-2 and V is TRBV12-3 or TRBV12-4, with D maybe TRBD1 (5 bases). The CDR3 contains 13 residues. Between the trimmed V and J ends, which lost 3 bases and 6 bases, there was a span of 11 bases. The DNA for the CDR3 is TGTGCCAGCAGTTTCCAGGGTATCGATGGCTACACCTTC. Amino acids: CASSFQGIDGYTF.

The chain joins TRBV6-5 to TRBJ2-1; 11 nucleotides match TRBD2. The V segment lost 6 bases and the J segment 5 bases; nucleotides outside the gene matches: 6. The germline gives CDR1 MNHEY, CDR2 SVGAGI. The CDR3 is 15 amino acids. The CDR3 is CASSFTSGGHNEQFF. The CDR3 nucleotides are TGTGCCAGCAGCTTCACTAGCGGGGGCCACAATGAGCAGTTCTTC.

The rearrangement uses TRBV12-5 and TRBJ1-1, with D possibly TRBD1 on 5 matching bases. Deletions cut 6 bases from V and 1 base from J, with 15 bases between. CDR1 is LGHNT, CDR2 FRNRAP, per germline. The CDR3 runs to 15 residues. CDR3 protein: CASGRPGTGNTEAFF. Here the CDR3 DNA reads TGTGCTAGTGGCCGCCCAGGGACGGGGAACACTGAAGCTTTCTTT. The full variable domain, with the rest looked up from reference TRBV12-5 and TRBJ1-1, is DARVTQTPRHKVTEMGQEVTMRCQPILGHNTVFWYRQTMMQGLELLAYFRNRAPLDDSGMPKDRFSAEMPDATLATLKIQPSEPRDSAVYFCASGRPGTGNTEAFFGQGTRLTVV.

J is TRBJ2-2 and V is TRBV27; D unclear. The CDR3 has 14 residues. Trimming took 3 bases from V and 0 from J, leaving 5 bases between them. Looked up from germline, CDR1 is MNHEY and CDR2 is SMNVEV (reference sequence). CDR3 nucleotide sequence: TGTGCCAGCAGTTTGAGGTCGAACACCGGGGAGCTGTTTTTT. Protein sequence: CASSLRSNTGELFF.

For the CDR3, the DNA is TGTGCCAGCAGCTGGAAGACAGGGGGCCCGAGCTCCTATAATTCACCCCTCCACTTT. It is translated as CASSWKTGGPSSYNSPLHF. V gene TRBV7-2 combines with J gene TRBJ1-6, with TRBD1 identical over 10 bases. J was trimmed by 0 bases and V by 4 bases; bases with no gene match: 9. This CDR3 contains 19 residues. Germline CDR1 and CDR2: SGHTA and FQGNSA.

The chain recombines TRBV7-3 with TRBJ1-1; D ambiguous. Trimming shortened V by 2 bases and J by 4 bases, and 8 bases separated the two germline ends. Germline V gene lookup returns CDR1 SGHTA and CDR2 FQGTGA. The CDR3 runs 13 residues. In DNA, the CDR3 is TGTGCCAGCAGCTTAGAACCCCGCACTGAAGCTTTCTTT. This encodes CASSLEPRTEAFF.

The J gene is TRBJ1-2, the V gene TRBV3-1 (or the pseudogene TRBV3-2); D perhaps matches TRBD1 (5 bases). V lost 1 base and J lost 8, with 11 bases in between. The CDR3 spans 13 residues. The germline gives CDR1 LGHDT, CDR2 YNNKEL (reference sequence). For the CDR3, the DNA is TGTGCCAGCAGCCAAGGGCAGGGCGCGGGCTACACCTTC. As protein: CASSQGQGAGYTF.

The chain couples TRBV18 to TRBJ2-1; D is unresolved. The V gene's germline CDR1 is KGHSH and CDR2 LQKENI. The CDR3 totals 15 residues. V gave up 4 bases and J gave up 0 bases, with 10 bases separating them. CDR3 DNA sequence: TGTGCCAGCTCACTCCTAGTTAGCTCCTACAATGAGCAGTTCTTC. Amino acids: CASSLLVSSYNEQFF. The full variable domain, completed using reference TRBV18 and TRBJ2-1, is NAGVMQNPRHLVRRRGQEARLRCSPMKGHSHVYWYRQLPEEGLKFMVYLQKENIIDESGMPKERFSAEFPKEGPSILRIQQVVRGDSAAYFCASSLLVSSYNEQFFGPGTRLTVL.

This clone has a single count. This chain joins TRBV7-9 and TRBJ1-6; D possibly corresponds to TRBD1 (6 bases). CDR3 length: 15 amino acids. CDR1 SEHNR and CDR2 FQNEAQ come from the germline V gene (reference sequence). V was shortened by 2 bases and J by 7 bases, with 12 bases between the two germline ends. The CDR3 spells CASSLQTGVNSPLHF. The CDR3 nucleotides read TGTGCCAGCAGCTTACAGACAGGCGTAAATTCACCCCTCCACTTT.

In nucleotides, the CDR3 is TGTGCCAGCAGCCAAGTGGGACGGGGCTACGATGAAAAACTGTTTTTT. This encodes CASSQVGRGYDEKLFF. This chain links TRBV14 with TRBJ1-4, with D perhaps matching TRBD1 (5 bases). From germline, CDR1 is SGHDN and CDR2 FVKESK. The CDR3 runs to 16 residues. V was shortened by 1 base and J by 6 bases, with 15 bases between the two germline ends.

This clone was recorded only once. The chain carries TRBV7-3 and TRBJ2-3; possible D gene TRBD1, 5 bases. The CDR3 has 14 residues. Trimming cost V 3 bases and J 4 bases, with 11 bases left between them. Per germline, CDR1 SGHTA and CDR2 FQGTGA. The CDR3 DNA reads TGTGCCAGCAGCTTTCAAAAGGGGTCAGATACGCAGTATTTT. This translates into CASSFQKGSDTQYF.

The chain uses TRBV7-2 and TRBJ1-2, with unresolved D. The CDR3 covers 13 residues. V was cut by 4 bases and J by 5 bases, with 11 bases left in between. Germline V gene sequence: CDR1 SGHTA, CDR2 FQGNSA. The CDR3 loop reads CASSSLTAYGYTF. As DNA, the CDR3 is TGTGCCAGCAGCTCCCTAACAGCGTATGGCTACACCTTC.

The CDR3 DNA reads as TGTGCCAGCAGCCCAACCTCAGGAGGGACAGCCACAGATACGCAGTATTTT. Protein product: CASSPTSGGTATDTQYF. The rearrangement links TRBV11-3 to TRBJ2-3, with D possibly being TRBD1 (7 bases). The germline V gene has CDR1 SGHNT and CDR2 YENEEA. This CDR3 contains 17 residues. Trimming removed 5 bases from V and 2 bases from J, with 20 bases in between.

This chain uses TRBV12-5 with TRBJ2-7; D unresolved. This CDR3 comprises 14 residues. CDR1 is LGHNT, CDR2 FRNRAP, per germline. Trimming removed 0 bases at V and 4 bases at J, with 10 bases between. In DNA form, the CDR3 reads TGTGCTAGTGGTTTGGTAGCGAGCAATTACGAGCAGTACTTC. This encodes CASGLVASNYEQYF. The full variable domain, rest sourced from reference TRBV12-5 and TRBJ2-7, is DARVTQTPRHKVTEMGQEVTMRCQPILGHNTVFWYRQTMMQGLELLAYFRNRAPLDDSGMPKDRFSAEMPDATLATLKIQPSEPRDSAVYFCASGLVASNYEQYFGPGTRLTVT.

This clone was counted a few times. The chain couples TRBV14 to TRBJ1-2, with D perhaps matching TRBD1 (6 bases). Trimming stripped 6 bases from V and 4 bases from J, with 12 bases between. This CDR3 region has 13 residues. Germline CDR1 SGHDN, CDR2 FVKESK. The CDR3 DNA reads as TGTGCCAGCAGTCCAGGACAGAGCTATGGCTACACCTTC. It encodes CASSPGQSYGYTF.

This clone showed up just once. The V gene is TRBV15, the J gene TRBJ1-5; D unresolved. The CDR3 consists of 13 residues. V lost 1 base and J 7 bases, leaving 8 bases between the germline ends. Germline CDR1 is LNHNV and CDR2 is YYDKDF (reference sequence). Here the CDR3 DNA reads TGTGCCACCAGCAGAGGTGGGGAGCAGCCCCAGCATTTT. It is translated as CATSRGGEQPQHF.

This clone came up once. The CDR3: CASSLNQGEQYF. The CDR3 nucleotides read TGCGCCAGCAGCTTGAATCAGGGCGAGCAGTACTTC. The chain is built from TRBV5-1 and TRBJ2-7, with D maybe TRBD1 (5 bases). V was trimmed by 1 base and J by 6 bases, leaving 8 bases between them. The CDR3 has 12 amino acids. The V gene's germline CDR1 is SGHRS and CDR2 YFSETQ. The variable domain in full, completed from reference TRBV5-1 and TRBJ2-7, reads KAGVTQTPRYLIKTRGQQVTLSCSPISGHRSVSWYQQTPGQGLQFLFEYFSETQRNKGNFPGRFSGRQFSNSRSEMNVSTLELGDSALYLCASSLNQGEQYFGPGTRLTVT.

The rearrangement joins TRBV27 to TRBJ2-1; the D gene could be TRBD1 or TRBD2 (6 bases each). Per the germline V gene, CDR1 is MNHEY and CDR2 is SMNVEV (reference sequence). CDR3 length: 15 residues. V was trimmed by 5 bases and J by 2 bases, leaving 13 bases between them. The CDR3 nucleotides are TGTGCCAGCAGTCTGGTCGGGGGCGCCTACAATGAGCAGTTCTTC. Amino acids: CASSLVGGAYNEQFF.

The chain employs TRBV27 and TRBJ2-1; D gene uncertain. Germline V gene sequence: CDR1 MNHEY, CDR2 SMNVEV (reference sequence). V lost 2 bases to trimming and J lost 10 bases, with 12 bases between them. This CDR3 spans 13 amino acids. The CDR3 DNA sequence: TGTGCCAGCAGTTTAGGTCCGCTTCTAGAGCAGTTCTTC. Its translation: CASSLGPLLEQFF.

The chain recombines TRBV6-5 with TRBJ1-2; possibly TRBD1 for D (6 bases). With 0 bases removed from V and 8 bases from J, the gap between germline ends came to 13 bases. The germline gives CDR1 MNHEY, CDR2 SVGAGI. This CDR3 contains 14 residues. In DNA, the CDR3 is TGTGCCAGCAGTTACTCGACAGGAGTGGGCGGCTACACCTTC. The encoded protein is CASSYSTGVGGYTF.

V usage is TRBV18 and J usage is TRBJ1-1, with a tentative D call TRBD1 (5 bases). The V and J ends lost 0 bases and 10 bases respectively, with 12 bases between them. The CDR3 runs 13 residues. Germline V gives CDR1 KGHSH, CDR2 LQKENI. CDR3 bases: TGTGCCAGCTCACCACCGAGAGGGGACGGAGCTTTCTTT. Translated, it gives CASSPPRGDGAFF.

The chain links TRBV11-2 to TRBJ2-1; 11 bases map to TRBD2. Germline V CDR1 and CDR2: SGHAT, FQNNGV. J gave up 7 bases and V 3 bases, and 11 bases lay outside the gene matches. This CDR3 is 17 amino acids long. CDR3 sequence reads: CASSFGLTSGSWNEQFF. The DNA of the CDR3 is TGTGCCAGCAGCTTTGGACTAACTAGCGGGAGTTGGAATGAGCAGTTCTTC. The full variable domain, with the rest looked up from reference TRBV11-2 and TRBJ2-1, is EAGVAQSPRYKIIEKRQSVAFWCNPISGHATLYWYQQILGQGPKLLIQFQNNGVVDDSQLPKDRFSAERLKGVDSTLKIQPAKLEDSAVYLCASSFGLTSGSWNEQFFGPGTRLTVL.

This chain links TRBV24-1 with TRBJ1-1; the D is unclear. The length of the CDR3 is 13 residues. The V and J ends lost 3 bases and 3 bases respectively, with 7 bases between them. Germline V CDR1 and CDR2: KGHDR, SFDVKD. Here the CDR3 DNA reads TGTGCCACCAGTGATAGGTGGGACACTGAAGCTTTCTTT. This codes for CATSDRWDTEAFF.

The rearrangement links TRBV5-1 to TRBJ2-5; 11 bases match TRBD2. In germline, CDR1 is SGHRS, CDR2 YFSETQ. The CDR3 is 16 amino acids. V trimming: 4 bases; J trimming: 5 bases; junction bases outside the gene matches: 10. The CDR3 spells CASSPLAGGSGETQYF. The DNA of the CDR3 is TGCGCCAGCAGCCCTCTAGCGGGGGGTTCCGGGGAGACCCAGTACTTC.

This clone was counted a single time. The chain uses TRBV7-2 and TRBJ2-7; 9 nucleotides match TRBD1. Germline V CDR1 and CDR2: SGHTA, FQGNSA. J was trimmed by 6 bases and V by 0 bases; bases with no gene match: 12. CDR3 size: 17 residues. The CDR3 sequence is CASSLARKTGGLSEQYF. In DNA form, the CDR3 reads TGTGCCAGCAGCTTAGCGCGGAAAACAGGGGGCTTGAGCGAGCAGTACTTC.

The V call is TRBV7-9, the J call TRBJ2-7, with 9 bases lining up with TRBD2. This CDR3 has 15 amino acids. CDR1 SEHNR and CDR2 FQNEAQ come from the germline V gene (reference sequence). V dropped 5 bases and J dropped 0; count of bases not matched to a gene: 5. The CDR3, as DNA: TGTGCCAGCAGCCCACTAGCGGGCAGCTCCTACGAGCAGTACTTC. Its protein is CASSPLAGSSYEQYF.